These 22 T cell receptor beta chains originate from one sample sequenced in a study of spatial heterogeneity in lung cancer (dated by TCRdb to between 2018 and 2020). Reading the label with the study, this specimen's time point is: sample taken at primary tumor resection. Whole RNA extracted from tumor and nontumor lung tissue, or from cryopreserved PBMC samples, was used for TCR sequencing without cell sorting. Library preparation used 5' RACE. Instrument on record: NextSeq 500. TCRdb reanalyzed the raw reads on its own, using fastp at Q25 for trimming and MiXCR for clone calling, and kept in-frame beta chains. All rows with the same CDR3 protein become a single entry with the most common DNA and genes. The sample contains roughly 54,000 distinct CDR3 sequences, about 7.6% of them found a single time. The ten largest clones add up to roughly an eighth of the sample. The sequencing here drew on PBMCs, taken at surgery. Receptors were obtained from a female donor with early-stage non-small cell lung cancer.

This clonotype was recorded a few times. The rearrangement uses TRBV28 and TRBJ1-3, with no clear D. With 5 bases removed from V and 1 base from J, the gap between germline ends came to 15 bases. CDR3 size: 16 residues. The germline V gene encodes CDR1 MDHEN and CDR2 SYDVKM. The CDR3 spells CASSPLRRASGNTIYF. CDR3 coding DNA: TGTGCCAGCAGTCCCTTGCGAAGGGCTTCTGGAAACACCATATATTTT.

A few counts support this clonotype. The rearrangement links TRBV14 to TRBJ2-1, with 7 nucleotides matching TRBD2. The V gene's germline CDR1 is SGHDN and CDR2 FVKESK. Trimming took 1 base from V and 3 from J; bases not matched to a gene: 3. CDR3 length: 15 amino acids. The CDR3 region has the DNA TGTGCCAGCAGCCAAGTGGGGGGGAGCTACAATGAGCAGTTCTTC. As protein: CASSQVGGSYNEQFF.

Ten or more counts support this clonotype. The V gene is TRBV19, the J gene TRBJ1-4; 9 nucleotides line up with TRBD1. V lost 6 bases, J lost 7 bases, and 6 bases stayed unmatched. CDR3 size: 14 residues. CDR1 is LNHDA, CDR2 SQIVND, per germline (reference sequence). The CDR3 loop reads CASSEQGASEKLFF. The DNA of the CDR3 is TGTGCCAGTAGCGAACAGGGGGCGAGTGAAAAACTGTTTTTT.

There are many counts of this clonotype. The CDR3 nucleotides are TGTGCCAGCAGCCAAGCTAGCGGTGAAGCTTTCTTT. Translation: CASSQASGEAFF. The chain recombines TRBV3-1 with TRBJ1-1; no reliable D call. CDR3 size: 12 residues. The V gene lost 1 base and the J gene lost 7 bases, with 7 bases spanning the gap. Germline CDR1 is LGHDT and CDR2 is YNNKEL (reference sequence).

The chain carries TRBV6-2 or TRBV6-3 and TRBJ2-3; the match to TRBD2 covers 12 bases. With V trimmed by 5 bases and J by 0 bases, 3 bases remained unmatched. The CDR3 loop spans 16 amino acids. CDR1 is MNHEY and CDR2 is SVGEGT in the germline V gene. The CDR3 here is CASSRGLAGSTDTQYF. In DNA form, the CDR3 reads TGTGCCAGCAGTCGTGGACTAGCGGGGAGCACAGATACGCAGTATTTT.

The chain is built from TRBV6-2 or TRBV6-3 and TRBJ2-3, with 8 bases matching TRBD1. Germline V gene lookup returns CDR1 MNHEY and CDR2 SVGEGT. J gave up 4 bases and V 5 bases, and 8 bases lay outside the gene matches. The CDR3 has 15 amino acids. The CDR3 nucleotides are TGTGCCAGCAGTGACGGACAGGGAGGTTCAGATACGCAGTATTTT. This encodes CASSDGQGGSDTQYF.

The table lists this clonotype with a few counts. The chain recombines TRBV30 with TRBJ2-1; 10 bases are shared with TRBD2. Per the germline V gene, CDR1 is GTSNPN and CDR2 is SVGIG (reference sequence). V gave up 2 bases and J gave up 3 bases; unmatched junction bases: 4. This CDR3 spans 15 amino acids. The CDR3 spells CAWSSSGGLYNEQFF. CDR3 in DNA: TGTGCCTGGAGTTCTAGCGGGGGTCTCTACAATGAGCAGTTCTTC.

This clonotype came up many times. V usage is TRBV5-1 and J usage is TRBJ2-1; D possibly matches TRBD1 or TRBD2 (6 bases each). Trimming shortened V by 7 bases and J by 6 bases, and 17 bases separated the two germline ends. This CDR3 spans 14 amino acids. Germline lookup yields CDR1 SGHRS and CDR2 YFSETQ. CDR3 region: CASGDLGGGNEQFF. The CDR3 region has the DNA TGCGCCAGCGGAGATCTAGGAGGGGGCAATGAGCAGTTCTTC.

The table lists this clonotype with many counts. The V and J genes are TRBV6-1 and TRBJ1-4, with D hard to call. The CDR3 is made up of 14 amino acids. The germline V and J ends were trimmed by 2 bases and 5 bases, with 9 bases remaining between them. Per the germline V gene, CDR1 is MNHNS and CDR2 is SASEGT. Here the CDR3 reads CASSEPIGNEKLFF. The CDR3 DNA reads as TGTGCCAGCAGTGAACCAATTGGAAATGAAAAACTGTTTTTT.

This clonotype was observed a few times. Here the CDR3 DNA reads TGTGCCAGCAGCGTAGGAGGCAGTTCGGGTTACACCGGGGAGCTGTTTTTT. Translated: CASSVGGSSGYTGELFF. The rearrangement uses TRBV9 and TRBJ2-2; D is undetermined. Trimming shortened V by 0 bases and J by 3 bases, and 15 bases separated the two germline ends. Germline CDR1 is SGDLS and CDR2 is YYNGEE. The CDR3 runs to 17 residues.

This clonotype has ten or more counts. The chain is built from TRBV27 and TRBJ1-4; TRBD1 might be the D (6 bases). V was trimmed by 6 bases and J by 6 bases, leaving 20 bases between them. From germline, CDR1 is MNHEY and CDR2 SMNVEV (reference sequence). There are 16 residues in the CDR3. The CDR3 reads CASRGSSGVFDEKLFF. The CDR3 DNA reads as TGTGCCAGCAGAGGCTCATCAGGGGTTTTCGATGAAAAACTGTTTTTT.

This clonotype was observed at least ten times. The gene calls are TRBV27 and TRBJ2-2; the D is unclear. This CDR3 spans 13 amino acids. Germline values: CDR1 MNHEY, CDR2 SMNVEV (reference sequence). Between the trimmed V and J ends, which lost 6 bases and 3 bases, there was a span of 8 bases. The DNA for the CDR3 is TGTGCCAGCAGCCTTACGTACACCGGGGAGCTGTTTTTT. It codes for CASSLTYTGELFF.

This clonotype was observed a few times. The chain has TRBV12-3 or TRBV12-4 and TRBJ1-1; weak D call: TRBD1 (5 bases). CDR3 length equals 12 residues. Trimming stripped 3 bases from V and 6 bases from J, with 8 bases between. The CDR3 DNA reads TGTGCCAGCAGTTTCCCGGGGGCTGAAGCTTTCTTT. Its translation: CASSFPGAEAFF.

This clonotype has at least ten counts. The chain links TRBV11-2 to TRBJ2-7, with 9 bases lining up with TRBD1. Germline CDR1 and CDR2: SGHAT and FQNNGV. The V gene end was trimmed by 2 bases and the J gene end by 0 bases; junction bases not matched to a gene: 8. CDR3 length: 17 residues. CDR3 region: CASSLIQGALSSYEQYF. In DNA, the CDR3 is TGTGCCAGCAGCTTAATACAGGGGGCCCTTAGCTCCTACGAGCAGTACTTC.

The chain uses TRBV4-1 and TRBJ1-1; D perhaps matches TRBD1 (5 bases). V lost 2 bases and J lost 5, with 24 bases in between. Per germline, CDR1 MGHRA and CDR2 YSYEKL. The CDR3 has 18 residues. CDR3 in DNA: TGCGCCAGCAGCCAACCCCTGAGGGACCCGCGCGGGGGGACTGAAGCTTTCTTT. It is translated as CASSQPLRDPRGGTEAFF.

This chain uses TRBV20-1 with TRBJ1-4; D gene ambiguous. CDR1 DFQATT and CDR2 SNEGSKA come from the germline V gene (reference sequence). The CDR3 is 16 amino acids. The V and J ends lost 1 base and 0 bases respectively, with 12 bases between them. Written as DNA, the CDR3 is TGCAGTGCTAGAGTTTCCGGCTGGGCAACTAATGAAAAACTGTTTTTT. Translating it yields CSARVSGWATNEKLFF.

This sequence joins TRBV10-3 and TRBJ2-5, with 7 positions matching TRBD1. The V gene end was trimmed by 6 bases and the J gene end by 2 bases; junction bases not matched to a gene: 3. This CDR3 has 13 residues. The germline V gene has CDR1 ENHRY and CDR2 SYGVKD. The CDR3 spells CAISRDSQETQYF. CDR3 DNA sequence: TGTGCCATCAGCCGGGACAGTCAAGAGACCCAGTACTTC.

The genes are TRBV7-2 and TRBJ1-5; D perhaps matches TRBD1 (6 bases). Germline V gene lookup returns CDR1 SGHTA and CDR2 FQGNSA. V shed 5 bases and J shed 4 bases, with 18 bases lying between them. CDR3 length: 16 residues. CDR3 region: CASSGTWGASNQPQHF. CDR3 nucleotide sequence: TGTGCCAGCAGCGGGACATGGGGGGCGAGTAATCAGCCCCAGCATTTT.

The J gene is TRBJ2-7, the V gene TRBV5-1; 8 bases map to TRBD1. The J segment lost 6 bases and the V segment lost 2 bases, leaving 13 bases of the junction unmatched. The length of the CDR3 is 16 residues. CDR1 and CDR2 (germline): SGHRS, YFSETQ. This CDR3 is CASSFGSTGVTPEQYF. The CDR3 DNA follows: TGCGCCAGCAGCTTTGGTTCGACAGGGGTGACCCCCGAGCAGTACTTC.

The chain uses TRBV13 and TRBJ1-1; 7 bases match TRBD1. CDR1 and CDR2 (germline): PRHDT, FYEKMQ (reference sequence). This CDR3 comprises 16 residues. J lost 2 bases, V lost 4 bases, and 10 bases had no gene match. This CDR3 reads CASSSDRELGNTEAFF. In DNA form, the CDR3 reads TGTGCCAGCAGCTCCGACAGGGAATTGGGCAACACTGAAGCTTTCTTT.

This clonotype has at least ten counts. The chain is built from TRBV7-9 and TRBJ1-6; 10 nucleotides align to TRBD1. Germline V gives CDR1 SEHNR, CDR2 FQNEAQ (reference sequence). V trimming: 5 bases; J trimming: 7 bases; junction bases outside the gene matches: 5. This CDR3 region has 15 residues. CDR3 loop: CASSPGTGANSPLHF. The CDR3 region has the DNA TGTGCCAGCAGCCCCGGGACAGGGGCGAATTCACCCCTCCACTTT.

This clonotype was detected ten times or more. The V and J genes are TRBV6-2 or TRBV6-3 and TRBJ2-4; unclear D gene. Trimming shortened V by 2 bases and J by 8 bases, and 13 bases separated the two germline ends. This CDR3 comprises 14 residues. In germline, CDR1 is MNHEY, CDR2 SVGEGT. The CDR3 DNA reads TGTGCCAGCAGTTACGCAGAGGCTAAGGACATTCAGTACTTC. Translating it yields CASSYAEAKDIQYF.